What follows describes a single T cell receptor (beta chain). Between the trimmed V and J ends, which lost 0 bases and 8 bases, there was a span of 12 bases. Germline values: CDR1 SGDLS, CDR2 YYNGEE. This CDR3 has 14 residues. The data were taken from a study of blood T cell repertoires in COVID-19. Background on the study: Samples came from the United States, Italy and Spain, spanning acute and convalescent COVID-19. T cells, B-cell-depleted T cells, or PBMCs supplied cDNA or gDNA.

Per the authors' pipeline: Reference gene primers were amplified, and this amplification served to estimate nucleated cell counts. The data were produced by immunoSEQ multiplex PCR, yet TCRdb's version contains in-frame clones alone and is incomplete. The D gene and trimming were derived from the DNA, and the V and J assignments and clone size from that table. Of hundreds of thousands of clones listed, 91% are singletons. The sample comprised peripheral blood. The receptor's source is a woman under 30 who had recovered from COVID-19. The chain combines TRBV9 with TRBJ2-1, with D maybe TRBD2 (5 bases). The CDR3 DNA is TGTGCCAGCAGCGTAGCGAGCGGAAGGGATGAGCAGTTCTTC. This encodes CASSVASGRDEQFF.